This passage covers 10 T cell receptor beta chains from one sample sequenced in a study of cytotoxic CD8 clonotypes in ibrutinib-treated CLL. Assay: immunoSEQ multiplex PCR; the TCRdb copy retains only in-frame clones and omits some. Of some 12,000 clones listed, around three quarters are singletons. Specimen: PBMCs, collected at disease progression, from a patient treated with ibrutinib. The receptors here all came from a human donor with chronic lymphocytic leukemia.

This sequence joins TRBV5-1 and TRBJ2-7; the D gene could be TRBD1 or TRBD2 (5 bases each). The CDR3 consists of 16 residues. Trimming cost V 3 bases and J 3 bases, with 19 bases left between them. Per the germline V gene, CDR1 is SGHRS and CDR2 is YFSETQ. The CDR3 bases are TGCGCCAGCAGCTATCTGCCAGGGTTGGGGGACTACGAGCAGTACTTC. Translated, it gives CASSYLPGLGDYEQYF.

This clone has just a few counts. Relative to the germline gene, one junction end is altered; a read error may explain this. The chain couples TRBV7-7 to TRBJ2-1, with TRBD2 identical over 8 bases. This CDR3 is 16 amino acids long. Germline V lookup: CDR1 SSHAT, CDR2 FNYEAQ (reference sequence). The CDR3 bases are TGTGCTAGCAGCTTAAATTCGGCGGGAGGTTACAATGAGCAGTTCTTC. This translates into CASSLNSAGGYNEQFF.

The rearrangement uses TRBV11-2 and TRBJ2-3; perhaps D is TRBD1 or TRBD2 (5 bases each). V was pared by 4 bases and J by 8 bases, with 19 bases between. The CDR3 length is 15 residues. The germline gives CDR1 SGHAT, CDR2 FQNNGV. CDR3 loop: CASSSSPGTSRTQYF. The CDR3 nucleotides read TGTGCCAGCAGCTCTAGTCCCGGGACGTCGCGTACGCAGTATTTT.

V gene TRBV10-3 combines with J gene TRBJ2-1; D possibly corresponds to TRBD2 (6 bases). CDR1 ENHRY and CDR2 SYGVKD come from the germline V gene. CDR3 length: 13 residues. The V end was cut by 8 bases, the J end by 7 bases, with 15 bases between. In nucleotides, the CDR3 is TGTGCCATCTTACCCGGGAGCGGAAATGAGCAGTTCTTC. Its translation is CAILPGSGNEQFF.

This chain uses TRBV9 with TRBJ2-2; D not certain. V was clipped by 1 base and J by 4 bases, with 8 bases between them. The CDR3 is 14 amino acids. Germline V gene data show CDR1 as SGDLS and CDR2 as YYNGEE. Written as DNA, the CDR3 is TGTGCCAGCAGCGTATCCAGCATCACCGGGGAGCTGTTTTTT. Encoded protein: CASSVSSITGELFF.

The V call is TRBV5-5, the J call TRBJ2-7; D perhaps matches TRBD2 (5 bases). The CDR3 runs to 14 residues. The germline V and J ends were trimmed by 4 bases and 0 bases, with 11 bases remaining between them. From germline, CDR1 is SGHKS and CDR2 YYEKEE (reference sequence). The CDR3: CASSRTGDSYEQYF. CDR3 nucleotides: TGTGCCAGCAGCCGGACTGGGGACTCCTACGAGCAGTACTTC.

The V call is TRBV5-1, the J call TRBJ1-3, with D perhaps TRBD1 (5 bases). The CDR3 contains 16 residues. The V and J ends lost 0 bases and 2 bases respectively, with 12 bases between them. Germline loops: CDR1 SGHRS, CDR2 YFSETQ. CDR3 amino acids: CASSLATGATGNTIYF. CDR3 sequence (DNA): TGCGCCAGCAGCTTGGCCACCGGGGCTACTGGAAACACCATATATTTT.

Only one count was recorded for this clone. The chain combines TRBV7-3 with TRBJ1-5; no clear D. V was cut by 5 bases and J by 7 bases, with 12 bases left in between. The CDR3 spans 13 residues. Germline assignment: CDR1 SGHTA and CDR2 FQGTGA. The CDR3 protein is CASSTPTGQPQHF. CDR3 in DNA: TGTGCCAGCAGCACCCCGACGGGGCAGCCCCAGCATTTT.

The CDR3: CATTSGISYEQYF. DNA for the CDR3: TGTGCCACCACTAGCGGGATCTCCTACGAGCAGTACTTC. This rearrangement joins TRBV19 to TRBJ2-7; TRBD2 matches 10 bases. The CDR3 is 13 residues long. Germline V gives CDR1 LNHDA, CDR2 SQIVND (reference sequence). The J segment lost 0 bases and the V segment lost 10 bases, leaving 3 bases of the junction unmatched.

Regarding this clone: The junction and the germline gene differ at one end; a read error may be behind it. The chain links TRBV7-7 to TRBJ2-5; D might be TRBD2 (7 bases). The CDR3 runs 15 residues. CDR1 is SSHAT and CDR2 is FNYEAQ in the germline V gene (reference sequence). CDR3 in DNA: TGTGCTAGCAGCTCCCGCGGGGGCGCGATAGAGACCCAGTACTTC. Translating it yields CASSSRGGAIETQYF. Variable domain in full (rest from reference TRBV7-7 and TRBJ2-5): GAGVSQSPRYKVTKRGQDVTLRCDPISSHATLYWYQQALGQGPEFLTYFNYEAQPDKSGLPSDRFSAERPEGSISTLTIQRTEQRDSAMYRCASSSRGGAIETQYFGPGTRLLVL.